This TCR beta chain appears in the sequencing data of a study of blood T cell repertoires in COVID-19. Study overall: Spain, Italy and the United States supplied samples that represented acute and convalescent COVID-19. Nucleic acid was either cDNA or gDNA, and it came from T cells, B-cell-depleted T cells, or PBMCs.

V was shortened by 3 bases and J by 4 bases, with 20 bases between the two germline ends. CDR1 is SGHVS and CDR2 is FQNEAQ in the germline V gene. This CDR3 has 17 amino acids. Sequencing was performed with immunoSEQ multiplex PCR; in TCRdb, only in-frame clones are kept and a portion is missing. This table holds about 120,000 clones, around four fifths found once. The sequence was obtained from a human donor in a cohort sampled during active COVID-19. Material for sequencing was peripheral blood. The chain couples TRBV7-8 to TRBJ2-3; TRBD2 might be the D (7 bases). CDR3 amino acids: CASSFLVGGRGPDTQYF. The CDR3 nucleotides are TGTGCCAGCAGCTTTTTGGTGGGGGGGCGAGGACCAGATACGCAGTATTTT.